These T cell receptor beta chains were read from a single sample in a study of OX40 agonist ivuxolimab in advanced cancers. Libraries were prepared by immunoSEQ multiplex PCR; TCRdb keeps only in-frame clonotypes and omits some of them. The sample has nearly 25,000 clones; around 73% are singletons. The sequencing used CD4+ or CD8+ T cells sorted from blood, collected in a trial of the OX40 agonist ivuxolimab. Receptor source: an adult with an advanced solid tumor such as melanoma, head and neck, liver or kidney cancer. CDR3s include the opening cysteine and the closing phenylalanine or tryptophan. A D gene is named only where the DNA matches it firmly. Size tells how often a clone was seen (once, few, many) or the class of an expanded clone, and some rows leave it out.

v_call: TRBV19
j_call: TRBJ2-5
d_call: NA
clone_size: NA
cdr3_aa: CASSITRETQYF
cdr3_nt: TGTGCCAGTAGTATAACGCGGGAGACCCAGTACTTC

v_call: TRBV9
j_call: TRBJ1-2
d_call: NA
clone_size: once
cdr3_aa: CASSVSGADGYTF
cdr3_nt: TGTGCCAGCAGCGTCTCAGGGGCTGATGGCTACACCTTC

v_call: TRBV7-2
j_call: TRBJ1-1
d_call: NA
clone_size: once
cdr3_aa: CASSSQGQNTEAFF
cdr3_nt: TGTGCCAGCAGCTCCCAGGGCCAGAACACTGAAGCTTTCTTT

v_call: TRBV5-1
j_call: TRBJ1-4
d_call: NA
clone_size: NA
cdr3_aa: CASGPSGSGSEKLFF
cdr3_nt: TGCGCCAGCGGGCCTTCGGGGTCGGGGAGTGAAAAACTGTTTTTT

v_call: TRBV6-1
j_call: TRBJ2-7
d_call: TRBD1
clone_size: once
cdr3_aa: CASSDGPGQEYEQYF
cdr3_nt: TGTGCCAGCAGTGATGGACCGGGACAGGAGTACGAGCAGTACTTC

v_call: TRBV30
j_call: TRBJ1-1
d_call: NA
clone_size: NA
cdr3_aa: CAWSVPGRYTEAFF
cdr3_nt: TGTGCCTGGAGTGTACCAGGGAGATACACTGAAGCTTTCTTT

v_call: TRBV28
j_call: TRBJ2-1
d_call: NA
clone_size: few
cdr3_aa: CASSFNEQFF
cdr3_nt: TGTGCCAGCAGTTTTAATGAGCAGTTCTTC

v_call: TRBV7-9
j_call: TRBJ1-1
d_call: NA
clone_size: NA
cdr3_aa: CASSSEVARTEAFF
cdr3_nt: TGTGCCAGCAGCAGCGAAGTGGCGAGGACTGAAGCTTTCTTT

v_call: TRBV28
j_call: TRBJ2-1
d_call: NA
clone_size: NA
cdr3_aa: CASATGGGTYNEQFF
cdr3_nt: TGTGCCAGCGCCACCGGGGGCGGGACCTACAATGAGCAGTTCTTC

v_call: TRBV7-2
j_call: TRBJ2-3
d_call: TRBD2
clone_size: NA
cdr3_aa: CASRPAGGALDTQYF
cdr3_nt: TGTGCCAGCAGACCAGCGGGAGGGGCCCTAGATACGCAGTATTTT

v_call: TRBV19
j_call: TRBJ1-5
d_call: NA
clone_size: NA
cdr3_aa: CASSASNQPQHF
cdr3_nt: TGTGCCAGTAGTGCGAGTAATCAGCCCCAGCATTTT

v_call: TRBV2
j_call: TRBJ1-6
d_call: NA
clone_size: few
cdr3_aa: CASSVSLSPPLHF
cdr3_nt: TGTGCCAGCAGTGTGAGTTTGAGCCCACCCCTCCACTTT

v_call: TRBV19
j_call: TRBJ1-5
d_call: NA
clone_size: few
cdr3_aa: CASTTGLRGQPQHF
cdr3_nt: TGTGCCAGTACTACAGGATTGAGAGGTCAGCCCCAGCATTTT

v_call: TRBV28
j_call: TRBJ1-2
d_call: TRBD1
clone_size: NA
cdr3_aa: CASSSTGRKGYTF
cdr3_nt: TGTGCCAGCAGTTCGACAGGGAGGAAAGGCTACACCTTC

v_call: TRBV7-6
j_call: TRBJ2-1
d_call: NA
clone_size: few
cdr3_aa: CASSETTGGEQFF
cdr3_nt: TGTGCCAGCAGCGAAACAACGGGCGGTGAGCAGTTCTTC

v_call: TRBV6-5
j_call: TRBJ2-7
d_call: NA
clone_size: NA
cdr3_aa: CASRLRRTDEQYF
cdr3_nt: TGTGCCAGCCGACTGCGAAGGACGGACGAGCAGTACTTC

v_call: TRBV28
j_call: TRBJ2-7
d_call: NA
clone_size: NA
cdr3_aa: CALGLGPSYEQYF
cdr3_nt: TGTGCCTTAGGACTGGGCCCCTCCTACGAGCAGTACTTC

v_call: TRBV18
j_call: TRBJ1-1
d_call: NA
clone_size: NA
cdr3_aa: CASSPVLYRDTEAFF
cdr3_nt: TGTGCCAGCTCACCTGTCCTGTATCGGGACACTGAAGCTTTCTTT

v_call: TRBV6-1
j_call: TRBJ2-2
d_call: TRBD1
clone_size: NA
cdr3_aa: CASSETTGPRELFF
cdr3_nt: TGTGCCAGCAGTGAAACGACAGGGCCCAGGGAGCTGTTTTTT

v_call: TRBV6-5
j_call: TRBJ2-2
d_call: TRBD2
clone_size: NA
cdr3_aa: CASSYGGAGELFF
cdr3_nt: TGTGCCAGCAGTTATGGGGGGGCCGGGGAGCTGTTTTTT

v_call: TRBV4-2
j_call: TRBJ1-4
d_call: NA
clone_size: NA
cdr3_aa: CASSQEILVEKLFF
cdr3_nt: TGTGCCAGCAGCCAAGAGATTCTAGTTGAAAAACTGTTTTTT

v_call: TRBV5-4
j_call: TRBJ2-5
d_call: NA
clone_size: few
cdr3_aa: CASSLTREETQYF
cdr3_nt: TGTGCCAGCAGCTTAACACGGGAAGAGACCCAGTACTTC

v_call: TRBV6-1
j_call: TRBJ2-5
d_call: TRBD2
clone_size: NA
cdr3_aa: CASTSGLARETQYF
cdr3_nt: TGTGCCAGCACCTCGGGACTAGCGAGGGAGACCCAGTACTTC

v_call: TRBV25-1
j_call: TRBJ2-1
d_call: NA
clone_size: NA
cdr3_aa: CASSLRGSKNNEQFF
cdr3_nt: TGTGCCAGCAGCCTCAGGGGCTCAAAAAACAATGAGCAGTTCTTC

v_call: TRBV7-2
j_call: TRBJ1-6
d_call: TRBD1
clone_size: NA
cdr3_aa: CASSGRFRDRLRGSPLHF
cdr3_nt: TGTGCCAGCAGCGGTCGTTTCCGGGACAGGTTGAGGGGTTCACCCCTCCACTTT

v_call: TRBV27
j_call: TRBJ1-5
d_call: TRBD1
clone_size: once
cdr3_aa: CASSSTGVPGQPQHF
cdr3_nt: TGTGCCAGCAGTTCTACAGGGGTACCAGGTCAGCCCCAGCATTTT

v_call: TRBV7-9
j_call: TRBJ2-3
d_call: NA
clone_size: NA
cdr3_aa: CASSLVRAGTDTQYF
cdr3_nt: TGTGCCAGCAGCTTAGTTAGGGCAGGCACAGATACGCAGTATTTT

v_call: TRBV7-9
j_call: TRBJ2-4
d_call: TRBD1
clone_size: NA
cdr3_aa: CASSGQSKNIQYF
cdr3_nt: TGTGCCTCTTCGGGACAGAGCAAAAACATTCAGTACTTC

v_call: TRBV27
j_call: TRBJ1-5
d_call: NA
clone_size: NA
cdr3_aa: CASSTGSGSYQPQHF
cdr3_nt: TGTGCCAGCAGTACCGGGTCCGGGTCCTATCAGCCCCAGCATTTT

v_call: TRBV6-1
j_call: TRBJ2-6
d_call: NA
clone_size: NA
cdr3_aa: CASWAGVGANVLTF
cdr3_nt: TGTGCCAGCTGGGCAGGGGTCGGGGCCAACGTCCTGACTTTC

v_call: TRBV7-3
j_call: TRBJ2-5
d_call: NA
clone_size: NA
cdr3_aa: CASSPGTQSLQETQYF
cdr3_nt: TGTGCCAGCAGCCCCGGGACTCAAAGCCTTCAAGAGACCCAGTACTTC

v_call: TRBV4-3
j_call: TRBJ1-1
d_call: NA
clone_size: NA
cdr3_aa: CASSQDRGSGGTEAFF
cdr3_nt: TGCGCCAGCAGCCAAGATCGGGGTTCTGGGGGCACTGAAGCTTTCTTT

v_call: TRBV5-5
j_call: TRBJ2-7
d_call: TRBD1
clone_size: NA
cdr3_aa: CASSLVGDRGHEQYF
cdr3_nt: TGTGCCAGCAGCTTGGTTGGGGACAGGGGCCACGAGCAGTACTTC

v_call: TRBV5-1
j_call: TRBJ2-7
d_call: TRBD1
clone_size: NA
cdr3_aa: CASNLDRGGEQYF
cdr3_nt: TGCGCCAGCAATCTGGACAGGGGAGGGGAGCAGTACTTC

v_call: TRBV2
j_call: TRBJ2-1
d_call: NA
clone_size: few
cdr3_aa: CASTEQGSAYNEQFF
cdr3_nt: TGTGCCAGCACCGAACAAGGGTCGGCATACAATGAGCAGTTCTTC

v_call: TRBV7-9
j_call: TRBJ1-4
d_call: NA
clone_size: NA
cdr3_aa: CASSSIPPYATNEKLFF
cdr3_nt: TGTGCCAGCAGCTCGATACCCCCATATGCAACTAATGAAAAACTGTTTTTT

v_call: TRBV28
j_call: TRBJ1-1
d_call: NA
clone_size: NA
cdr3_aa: CASPPGRLVGRNTEAFF
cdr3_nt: TGTGCCAGCCCCCCAGGACGCCTAGTTGGGAGGAACACTGAAGCTTTCTTT

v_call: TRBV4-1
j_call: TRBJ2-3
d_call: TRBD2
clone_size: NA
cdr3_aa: CASSQEASSGLNTDTQYF
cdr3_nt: TGCGCCAGCAGCCAAGAAGCGTCTAGCGGTCTTAACACAGATACGCAGTATTTT

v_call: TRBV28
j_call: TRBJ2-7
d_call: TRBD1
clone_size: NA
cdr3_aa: CASSVPGQGARSEQYF
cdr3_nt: TGTGCCAGCAGTGTACCGGGACAGGGGGCCCGTAGCGAGCAGTACTTC

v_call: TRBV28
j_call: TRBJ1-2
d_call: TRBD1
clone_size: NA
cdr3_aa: CASRSQGLGSGYTF
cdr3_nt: TGTGCCAGCAGGTCACAGGGGTTGGGCTCTGGCTACACCTTC

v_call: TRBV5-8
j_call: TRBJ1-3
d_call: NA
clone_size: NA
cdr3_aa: CASSLSNSGNTIYF
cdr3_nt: TGTGCCAGCAGCTTGAGTAACTCTGGAAACACCATATATTTT

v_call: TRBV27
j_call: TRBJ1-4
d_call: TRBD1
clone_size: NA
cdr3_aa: CASRIRQGVEKLFF
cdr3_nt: TGTGCCAGCAGAATAAGACAGGGTGTCGAAAAACTGTTTTTT

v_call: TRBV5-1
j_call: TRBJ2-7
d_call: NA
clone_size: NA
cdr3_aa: CASNQGGYEQYF
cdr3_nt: TGCGCCAGCAACCAGGGGGGCTACGAGCAGTACTTC

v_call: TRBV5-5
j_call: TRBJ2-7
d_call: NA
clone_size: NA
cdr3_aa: CASSFGKGVGEQYF
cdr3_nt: TGTGCCAGCAGCTTTGGGAAAGGGGTTGGCGAGCAGTACTTC

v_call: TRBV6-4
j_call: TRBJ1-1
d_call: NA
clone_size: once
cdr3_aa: CARKGFTEAFF
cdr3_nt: TGTGCCCGAAAAGGTTTCACTGAAGCTTTCTTT

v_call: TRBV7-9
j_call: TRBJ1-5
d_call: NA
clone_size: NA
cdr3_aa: CASSPSQPQHF
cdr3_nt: TGTGCCAGCAGCCCGAGTCAGCCCCAGCATTTT

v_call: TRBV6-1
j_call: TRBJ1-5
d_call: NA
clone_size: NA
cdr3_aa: CASSRGPLEGQPQHF
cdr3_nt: TGTGCCAGCAGTCGAGGGCCTCTGGAGGGTCAGCCCCAGCATTTT

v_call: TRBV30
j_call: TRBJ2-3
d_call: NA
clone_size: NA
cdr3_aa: CAWSVGGTGGDTQYF
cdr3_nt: TGTGCCTGGAGTGTTGGGGGAACCGGCGGAGATACGCAGTATTTT

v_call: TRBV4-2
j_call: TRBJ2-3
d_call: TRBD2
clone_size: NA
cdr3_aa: CASSQGEAGGRDTQYF
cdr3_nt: TGTGCCAGCAGCCAAGGGGAGGCGGGAGGTCGAGATACGCAGTATTTT

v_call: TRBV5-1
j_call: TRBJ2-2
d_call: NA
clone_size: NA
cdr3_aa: CASSLAQANTGELFF
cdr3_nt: TGCGCCAGCAGCTTGGCACAGGCGAACACCGGGGAGCTGTTTTTT

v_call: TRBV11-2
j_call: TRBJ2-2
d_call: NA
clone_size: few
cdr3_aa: CASSLKGTSNTGELFF
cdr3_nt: TGTGCCAGCAGCCTAAAGGGGACTTCGAACACCGGGGAGCTGTTTTTT

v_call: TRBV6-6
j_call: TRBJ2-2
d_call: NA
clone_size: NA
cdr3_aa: CASRPPGQNTGELFF
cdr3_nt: TGTGCCAGCAGGCCCCCGGGGCAGAACACCGGGGAGCTGTTTTTT

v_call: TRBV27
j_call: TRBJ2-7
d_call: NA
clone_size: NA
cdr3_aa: CASSPSQGNEQYF
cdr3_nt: TGTGCCAGCAGTCCCTCGCAGGGAAACGAGCAGTACTTC

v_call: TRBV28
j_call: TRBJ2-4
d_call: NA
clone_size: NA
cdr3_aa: CASSPQSRGGNIQYF
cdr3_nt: TGTGCCAGCAGTCCTCAATCGCGCGGTGGAAACATTCAGTACTTC

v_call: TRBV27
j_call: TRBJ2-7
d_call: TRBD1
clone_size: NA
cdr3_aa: CASGGQGAGYEQYF
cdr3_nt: TGTGCCAGCGGGGGACAGGGGGCGGGGTACGAGCAGTACTTC

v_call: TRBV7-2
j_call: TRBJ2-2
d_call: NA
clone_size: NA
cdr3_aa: CASSLSRTNTGELFF
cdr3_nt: TGTGCCAGCAGCTTAAGCAGAACGAACACCGGGGAGCTGTTTTTT

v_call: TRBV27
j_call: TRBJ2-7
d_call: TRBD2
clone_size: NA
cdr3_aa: CASTGGRYEQYF
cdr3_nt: TGTGCCAGCACGGGGGGGCGATACGAGCAGTACTTC

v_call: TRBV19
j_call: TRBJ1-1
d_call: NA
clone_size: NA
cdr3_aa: CASSMYTEAFF
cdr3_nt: TGTGCCAGTAGTATGTACACTGAAGCTTTCTTT

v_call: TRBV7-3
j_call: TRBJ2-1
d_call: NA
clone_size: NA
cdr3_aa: CASSQHSSYNEQFF
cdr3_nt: TGTGCCAGCAGCCAACATAGCTCCTACAATGAGCAGTTCTTC

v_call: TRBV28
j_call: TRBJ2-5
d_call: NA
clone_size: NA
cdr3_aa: CASSLRDIYQETQYF
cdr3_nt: TGTGCCAGCAGTTTACGGGACATCTACCAAGAGACCCAGTACTTC